The next 9 T cell receptor beta chains were all read from a single sample in a study of glioma-infiltrating T cells. Using RNA template, CDR3s of TCR alpha and beta were amplified with iRepertoire arm-PCR. TCRdb used MiXCR to reprocess the multiplex PCR reads, holding one entry per CDR3 protein. This repertoire shows under 200,000 distinct CDR3 sequences, approximately 40% found once; its top ten account for roughly 5.2%. The source material was glioma tissue, nonneoplastic brain tissue, or PBMCs (not recorded which). The receptor set was obtained from a human donor with low-grade glioma or glioblastoma, undergoing nonglioma brain surgery, or in good health (not recorded which).

The chain links TRBV28 to TRBJ2-3, with 8 bases lining up with TRBD1. This CDR3 has 16 residues. Germline CDR1 MDHEN, CDR2 SYDVKM. The ends lost 6 bases at V and 5 bases at J; junction bases unmatched: 13. The CDR3 protein is CASSSNRDRTRDTQYF. DNA for the CDR3: TGTGCCAGCAGCTCTAACCGGGACAGGACAAGAGATACGCAGTATTTT. The whole variable domain, remainder taken from reference TRBV28 and TRBJ2-3, is DVKVTQSSRYLVKRTGEKVFLECVQDMDHENMFWYRQDPGLGLRLIYFSYDVKMKEKGDIPEGYSVSREKKERFSLILESASTNQTSMYLCASSSNRDRTRDTQYFGPGTRLTVL.

A word on this clonotype: One end of the junction does not line up with germline, which may come from a read error. The J gene is TRBJ1-1, the V gene TRBV5-1; tentative D call: TRBD1 (5 bases). Germline assignment: CDR1 SGHRS and CDR2 YFSETQ. This CDR3 comprises 13 residues. The CDR3 protein is CSSSLTENTEAFF. Here the CDR3 DNA reads TGCTCCAGCAGCCTGACAGAGAACACTGAAGCTTTCTTT.

Only a few counts were recorded for this clonotype. V and J are TRBV29-1 and TRBJ2-1; D remains unclear. Germline CDR1 reads SQVTM; CDR2 reads ANQGSEA. The V and J ends lost 3 bases and 11 bases respectively, with 11 bases between them. The CDR3 totals 11 residues. CDR3 protein: CSVDIWYKQFF. In DNA form, the CDR3 reads TGCAGCGTTGATATCTGGTATAAGCAGTTCTTC.

With respect to this clonotype: A much larger clone lies a single base off, so this may be a read error. The chain has TRBV28 and TRBJ1-5, with D tentatively TRBD1 (6 bases). Per germline, CDR1 MDHEN and CDR2 SYDVKM. The CDR3 runs 17 residues. The CDR3 nucleotides read TGTGCCAGCAGTTTATATTGGGGCCGGGGGCTCAATCAGCCCAAGCATTTT. Protein product: CASSLYWGRGLNQPKHF.

The V gene is TRBV2, the J gene TRBJ1-6; possibly TRBD1 for D (5 bases). The germline CDR1 and CDR2 sequences are SNHLY and FYNNEI. The CDR3 runs 14 residues. Trimming cost V 8 bases and J 15 bases, with 23 bases left between them. CDR3 DNA sequence: TGTGCCAGCGCAACGGGACCGCTTTTCGCGAACCTCCACTTT. Translation: CASATGPLFANLHF.

As for this clonotype: A much bigger clone sits one base away, suggesting this may be a read error. V and J are TRBV29-1 and TRBJ2-2; 7 bases line up with TRBD1. Germline CDR1 SQVTM, CDR2 ANQGSEA. The CDR3 consists of 13 residues. CDR3 region: CSVEGQTTGELLF. The CDR3 nucleotides are TGCAGCGTTGAGGGACAGACCACCGGGGAGCTGCTTTTT.

In the case of this clonotype: Relative to the germline gene, one junction end is altered; a read error may explain this. The rearrangement links TRBV6-1 to TRBJ1-1; D is perhaps TRBD1 (6 bases). The CDR3 is made up of 15 amino acids. The germline V gene has CDR1 MNHNS and CDR2 SASEGT. The CDR3 here is CAIREQGLGSTEPFF. In DNA, the CDR3 is TGTGCCATCAGAGAACAGGGTCTCGGGAGCACTGAACCTTTCTTT.

The V gene is TRBV6-2 or TRBV6-3, the J gene TRBJ1-1; TRBD1 is a possible D gene (5 bases). The germline V gene has CDR1 MNHEY and CDR2 SVGEGT. V was trimmed by 6 bases and J by 4 bases, leaving 21 bases between them. The CDR3 is 16 residues long. CDR3 loop: CASSTGRPAVGTEAFF. DNA for the CDR3: TGTGCCAGCAGCACGGGACGGCCCGCGGTGGGCACTGAAGCTTTCTTT.

Note on this clonotype: Being one base from a much bigger clone, this may be a read error. The gene calls are TRBV28 and TRBJ2-5, with D uncertain. The CDR3 consists of 13 residues. Germline CDR1 and CDR2: MDHEN and SYDVKM. The CDR3 sequence: CASSLPPVETKYF. The CDR3 DNA reads TGTGCCAGCAGCTTACCCCCTGTGGAGACCAAGTACTTC.